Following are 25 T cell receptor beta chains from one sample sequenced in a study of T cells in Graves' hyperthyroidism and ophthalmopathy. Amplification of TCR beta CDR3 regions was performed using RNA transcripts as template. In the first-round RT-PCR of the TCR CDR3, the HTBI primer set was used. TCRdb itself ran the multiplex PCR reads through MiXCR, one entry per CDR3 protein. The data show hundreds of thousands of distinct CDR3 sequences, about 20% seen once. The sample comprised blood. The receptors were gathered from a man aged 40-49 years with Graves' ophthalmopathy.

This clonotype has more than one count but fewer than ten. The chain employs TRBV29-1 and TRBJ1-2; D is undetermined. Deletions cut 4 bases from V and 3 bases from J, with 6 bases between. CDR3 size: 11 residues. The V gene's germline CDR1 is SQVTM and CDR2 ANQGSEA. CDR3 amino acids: CSVGSDYGYTF. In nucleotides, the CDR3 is TGCAGCGTTGGGTCAGACTATGGCTACACCTTC.

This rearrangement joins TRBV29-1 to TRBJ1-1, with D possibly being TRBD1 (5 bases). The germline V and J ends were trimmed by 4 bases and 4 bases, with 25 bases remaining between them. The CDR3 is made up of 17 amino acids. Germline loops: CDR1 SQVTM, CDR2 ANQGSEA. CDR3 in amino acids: CSVGGTGSGAGGTEAFF. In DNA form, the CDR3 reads TGCAGCGTTGGCGGAACGGGGTCCGGGGCGGGTGGCACTGAAGCTTTCTTT.

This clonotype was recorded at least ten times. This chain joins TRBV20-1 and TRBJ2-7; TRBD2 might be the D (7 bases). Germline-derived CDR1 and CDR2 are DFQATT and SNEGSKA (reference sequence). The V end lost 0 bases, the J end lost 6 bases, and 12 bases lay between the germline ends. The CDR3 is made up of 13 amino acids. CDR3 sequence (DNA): TGCAGTGCTAGAGAGTACAGGGAGGGCGAGCAGTACTTC. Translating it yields CSAREYREGEQYF.

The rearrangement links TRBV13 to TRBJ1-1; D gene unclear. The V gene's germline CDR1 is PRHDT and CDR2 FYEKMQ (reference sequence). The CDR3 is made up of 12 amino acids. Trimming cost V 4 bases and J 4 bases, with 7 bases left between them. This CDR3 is CASSSWGTEAFF. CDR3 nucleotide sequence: TGTGCCAGCAGCTCTTGGGGCACTGAAGCTTTCTTT.

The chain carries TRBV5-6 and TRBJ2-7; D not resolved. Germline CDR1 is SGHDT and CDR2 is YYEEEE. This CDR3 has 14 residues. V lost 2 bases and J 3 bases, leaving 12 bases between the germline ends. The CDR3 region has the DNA TGTGCCAGCAGCTTAACGGGTCATGGCTACGAGCAGTACTTC. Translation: CASSLTGHGYEQYF. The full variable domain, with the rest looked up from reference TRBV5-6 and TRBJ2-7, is DAGVTQSPTHLIKTRGQQVTLRCSPKSGHDTVSWYQQALGQGPQFIFQYYEEEERQRGNFPDRFSGHQFPNYSSELNVNALLLGDSALYLCASSLTGHGYEQYFGPGTRLTVT.

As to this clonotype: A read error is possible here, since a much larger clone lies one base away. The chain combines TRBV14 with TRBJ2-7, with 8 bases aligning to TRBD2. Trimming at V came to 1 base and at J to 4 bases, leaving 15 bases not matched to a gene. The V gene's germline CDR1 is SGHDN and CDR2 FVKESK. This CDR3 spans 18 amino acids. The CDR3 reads CASSQGPHLNGRGYEQYF. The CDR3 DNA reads TGTGCCAGCAGCCAAGGCCCTCACTTGAACGGGAGGGGGTACGAGCAGTACTTC.

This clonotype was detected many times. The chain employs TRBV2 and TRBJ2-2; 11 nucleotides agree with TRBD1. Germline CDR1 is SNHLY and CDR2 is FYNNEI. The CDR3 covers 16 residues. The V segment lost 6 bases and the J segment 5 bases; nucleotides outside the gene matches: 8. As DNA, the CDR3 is TGTGCCAGCAGGGACAGGGGGCGTGAAGTTACCGGGGAGCTGTTTTTT. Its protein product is CASRDRGREVTGELFF. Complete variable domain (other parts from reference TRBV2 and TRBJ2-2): EPEVTQTPSHQVTQMGQEVILRCVPISNHLYFYWYRQILGQKVEFLVSFYNNEISEKSEIFDDQFSVERPDGSNFTLKIRSTKLEDSAMYFCASRDRGREVTGELFFGEGSRLTVL.

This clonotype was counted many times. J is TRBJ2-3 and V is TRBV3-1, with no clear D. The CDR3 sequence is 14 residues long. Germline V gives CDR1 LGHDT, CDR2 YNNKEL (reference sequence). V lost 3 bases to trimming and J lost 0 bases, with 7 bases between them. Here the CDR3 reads CASSHEDSTDTQYF. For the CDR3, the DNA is TGTGCCAGCAGCCATGAGGACAGCACAGATACGCAGTATTTT.

This chain's CDR3 is CASSLRGLHQPQHF. The CDR3 coding sequence is TGTGCCAGCAGTTTGAGGGGGTTGCATCAGCCCCAGCATTTT. V gene TRBV28 combines with J gene TRBJ1-5; D is perhaps TRBD1 (6 bases). V dropped 3 bases and J dropped 5 bases, with 11 bases sitting between them. CDR1 and CDR2 (germline): MDHEN, SYDVKM. CDR3 length: 14 amino acids.

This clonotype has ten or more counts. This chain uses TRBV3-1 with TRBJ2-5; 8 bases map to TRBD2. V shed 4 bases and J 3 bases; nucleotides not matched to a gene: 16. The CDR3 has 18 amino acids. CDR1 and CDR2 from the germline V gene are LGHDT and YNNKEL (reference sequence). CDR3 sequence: CASSPPGLGVGRKETQYF. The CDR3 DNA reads TGTGCCAGCAGCCCGCCGGGACTAGGAGTGGGGAGGAAAGAGACCCAGTACTTC.

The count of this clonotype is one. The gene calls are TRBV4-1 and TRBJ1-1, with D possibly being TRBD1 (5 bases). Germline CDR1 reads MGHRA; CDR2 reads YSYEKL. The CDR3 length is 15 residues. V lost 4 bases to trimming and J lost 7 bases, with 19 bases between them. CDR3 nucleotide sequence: TGCGCCAGCAGCCCCTTCCGGGACCCCAAGTATGAAGCTTTCTTT. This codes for CASSPFRDPKYEAFF.

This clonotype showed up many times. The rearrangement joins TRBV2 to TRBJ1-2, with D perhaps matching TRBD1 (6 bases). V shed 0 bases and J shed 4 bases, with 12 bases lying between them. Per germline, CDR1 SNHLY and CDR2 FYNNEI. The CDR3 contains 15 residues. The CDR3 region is CASSEARGRSYGYTF. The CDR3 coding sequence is TGTGCCAGCAGTGAAGCGCGGGGGCGAAGCTATGGCTACACCTTC. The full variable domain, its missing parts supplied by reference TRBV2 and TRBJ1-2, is EPEVTQTPSHQVTQMGQEVILRCVPISNHLYFYWYRQILGQKVEFLVSFYNNEISEKSEIFDDQFSVERPDGSNFTLKIRSTKLEDSAMYFCASSEARGRSYGYTFGSGTRLTVV.

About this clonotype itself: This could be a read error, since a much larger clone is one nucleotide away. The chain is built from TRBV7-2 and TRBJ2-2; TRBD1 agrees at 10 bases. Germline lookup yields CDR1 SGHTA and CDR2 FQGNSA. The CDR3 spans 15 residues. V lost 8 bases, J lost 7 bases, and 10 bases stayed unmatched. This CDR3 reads CASGLTGGVIGELFF. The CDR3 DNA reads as TGTGCCAGCGGCCTGACAGGGGGCGTAATCGGGGAGCTGTTTTTT.

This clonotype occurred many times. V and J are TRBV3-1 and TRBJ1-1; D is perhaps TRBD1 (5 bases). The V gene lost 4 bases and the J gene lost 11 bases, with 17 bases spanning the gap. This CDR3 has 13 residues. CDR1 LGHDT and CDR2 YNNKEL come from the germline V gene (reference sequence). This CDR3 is CASSPLGTENAFF. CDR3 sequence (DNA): TGTGCCAGCAGCCCCCTGGGGACGGAGAATGCTTTCTTT.

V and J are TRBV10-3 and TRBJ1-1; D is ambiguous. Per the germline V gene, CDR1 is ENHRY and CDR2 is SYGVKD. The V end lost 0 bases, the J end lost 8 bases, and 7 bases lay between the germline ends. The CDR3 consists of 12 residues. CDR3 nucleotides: TGTGCCATCAGTGAGTCGATCCAGGAAGCTTTCTTT. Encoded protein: CAISESIQEAFF.

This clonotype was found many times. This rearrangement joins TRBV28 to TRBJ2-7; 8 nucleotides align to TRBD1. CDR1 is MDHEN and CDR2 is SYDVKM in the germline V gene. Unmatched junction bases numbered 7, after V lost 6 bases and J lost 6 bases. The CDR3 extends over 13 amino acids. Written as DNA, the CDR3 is TGTGCCAGCAGGGACAGGGCAGAACGCGAGCAGTACTTC. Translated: CASRDRAEREQYF.

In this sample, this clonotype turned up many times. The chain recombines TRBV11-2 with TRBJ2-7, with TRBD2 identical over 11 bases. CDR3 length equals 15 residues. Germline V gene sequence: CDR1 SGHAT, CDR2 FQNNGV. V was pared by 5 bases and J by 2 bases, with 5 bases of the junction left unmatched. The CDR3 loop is CASSRTSGSTYEQYF. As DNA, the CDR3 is TGTGCCAGCAGCCGAACTAGCGGGAGTACCTACGAGCAGTACTTC.

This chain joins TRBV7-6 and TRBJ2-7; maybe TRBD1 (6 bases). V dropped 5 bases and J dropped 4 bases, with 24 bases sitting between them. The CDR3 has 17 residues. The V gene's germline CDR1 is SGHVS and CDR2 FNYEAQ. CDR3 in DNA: TGTGCCAGCAGCCCCTTTCCCCCGGACAGTGGCATTTACGAGCAGTACTTC. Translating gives CASSPFPPDSGIYEQYF.

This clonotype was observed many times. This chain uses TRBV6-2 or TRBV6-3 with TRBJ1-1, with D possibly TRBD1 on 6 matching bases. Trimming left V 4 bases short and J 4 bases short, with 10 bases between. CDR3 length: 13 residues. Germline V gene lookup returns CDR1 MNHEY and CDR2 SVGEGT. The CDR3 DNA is TGTGCCAGCAGTTCGCCGGGGGCCACTGAAGCTTTCTTT. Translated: CASSSPGATEAFF.

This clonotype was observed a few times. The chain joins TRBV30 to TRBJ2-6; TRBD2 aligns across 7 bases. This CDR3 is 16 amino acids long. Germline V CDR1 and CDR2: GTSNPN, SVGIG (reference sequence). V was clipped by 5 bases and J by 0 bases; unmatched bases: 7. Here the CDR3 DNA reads TGTGCCTGGCGTTGGGGGGGGGTCTCTGGGGCCAACGTCCTGACTTTC. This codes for CAWRWGGVSGANVLTF.

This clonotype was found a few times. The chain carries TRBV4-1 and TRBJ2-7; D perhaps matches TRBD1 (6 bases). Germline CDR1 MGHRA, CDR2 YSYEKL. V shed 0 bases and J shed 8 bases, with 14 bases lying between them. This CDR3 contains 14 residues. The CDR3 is CASSQEEQGVKQYF. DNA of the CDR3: TGCGCCAGCAGCCAAGAAGAACAGGGTGTGAAGCAGTACTTC.

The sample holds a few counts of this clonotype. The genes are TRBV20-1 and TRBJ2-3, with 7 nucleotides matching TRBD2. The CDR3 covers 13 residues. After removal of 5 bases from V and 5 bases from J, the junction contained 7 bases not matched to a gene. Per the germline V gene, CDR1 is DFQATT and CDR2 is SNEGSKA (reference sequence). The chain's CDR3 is CSAYGRLVDTQYF. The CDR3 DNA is TGCAGTGCTTACGGGAGGCTGGTAGATACGCAGTATTTT.

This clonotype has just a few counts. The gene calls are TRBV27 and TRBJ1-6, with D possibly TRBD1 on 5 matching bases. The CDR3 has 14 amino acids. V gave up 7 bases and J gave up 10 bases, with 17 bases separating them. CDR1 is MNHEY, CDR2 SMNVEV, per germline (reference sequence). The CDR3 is CASTPGGVRSPLHF. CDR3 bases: TGTGCCAGCACTCCCGGGGGGGTTCGATCACCCCTCCACTTT.

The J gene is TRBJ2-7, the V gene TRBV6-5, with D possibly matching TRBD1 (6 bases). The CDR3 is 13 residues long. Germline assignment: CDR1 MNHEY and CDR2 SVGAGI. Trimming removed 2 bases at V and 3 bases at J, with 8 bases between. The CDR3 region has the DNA TGTGCCAGCAGTTACGTGACAGGCTACGAGCAGTACTTC. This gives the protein CASSYVTGYEQYF.

CDR3 region: CASRNSGLTYEQYF. The CDR3 coding sequence is TGTGCCAGCAGGAATTCCGGGTTAACCTACGAGCAGTACTTC. The J gene is TRBJ2-7, the V gene TRBV6-1; no definite D call. Trimming took 6 bases from V and 2 from J, leaving 14 bases between them. The germline CDR1 and CDR2 sequences are MNHNS and SASEGT. The CDR3 runs to 14 residues.